This TCR beta chain was profiled in a study of T cell repertoires in cytomegalovirus infection. Turning to the study itself: Public TCR beta signatures marked donors with CMV infection and the matching HLA. Notes on the study in general: Predominance within the ex vivo response was attributable to HLA-C-restricted CMV-specific TCR beta clonotypes. There were carriers of CMV plus the relevant HLA, and cumulative public TCR beta family frequency identified them.

At least ten counts were recorded for this clonotype. Its antigen remains unknown. Trimming cost V 1 base and J 6 bases; bases outside gene matches: 7. This CDR3 comprises 15 residues. Looked up from germline, CDR1 is MDHEN and CDR2 is SYDVKM. In TCRdb, the reads were re-called with MiXCR into one record per CDR3 protein. The sample has under 800,000 distinct CDR3 sequences; approximately 24% are singletons. J is TRBJ2-7 and V is TRBV28; TRBD1 matches 9 bases. This TCR was sampled from a human donor in good health (CMV status not recorded). Some clones in this sample may be carry-over from other donors' samples. Sequencing was carried out using CD8+ T cells from PBMCs. The CDR3 protein is CASSLYLTGGSEQYF. CDR3 nucleotides: TGTGCCAGCAGTTTATACCTGACAGGGGGGTCCGAGCAGTACTTC.